The next 25 T cell receptor beta chains were all read from a single sample in a study of T cell responses to AZD1222 COVID-19 vaccine. Sequencing was performed with immunoSEQ multiplex PCR; in TCRdb, only in-frame clones are kept and a portion is missing. Of some 180,000 clones in the sample, 85% to 90% were seen once. Sequenced material: peripheral blood, taken on day 0 of AZD1222 vaccination. These receptors all come from an adult in good health.

This chain uses TRBV6-5 with TRBJ1-1; no clear D. Trimming left V 2 bases short and J 0 bases short, with 10 bases between. This CDR3 spans 15 amino acids. The germline V gene has CDR1 MNHEY and CDR2 SVGAGI. The CDR3 nucleotides are TGTGCCAGCAGTTACGGAGGAAGGATGAACACTGAAGCTTTCTTT. Amino acids: CASSYGGRMNTEAFF.

The chain's CDR3 is CASRKGTGGPQETQYF. Written as DNA, the CDR3 is TGCGCCAGCAGGAAAGGGACAGGGGGTCCACAAGAGACCCAGTACTTC. The chain carries TRBV5-1 and TRBJ2-5; 11 bases agree with TRBD1. After removal of 5 bases from V and 2 bases from J, the junction contained 8 bases not matched to a gene. This CDR3 spans 16 amino acids. CDR1 is SGHRS and CDR2 is YFSETQ in the germline V gene.

This clone was seen only once. The genes are TRBV15 and TRBJ2-3; 10 positions match TRBD1. The CDR3 covers 21 residues. V shed 3 bases, J shed 5 bases, and the junction held 23 bases outside the gene matches. Germline loops: CDR1 LNHNV, CDR2 YYDKDF (reference sequence). The CDR3 region is CATSSDSIGPLGQGFRDTQYF. The CDR3 nucleotides read TGTGCCACCAGCAGTGACAGCATTGGACCGTTGGGACAGGGGTTTAGAGATACGCAGTATTTT.

This clone was recorded only once. V usage is TRBV27 and J usage is TRBJ2-3; TRBD2 aligns across 12 bases. J gave up 0 bases and V 5 bases, and 6 bases lay outside the gene matches. The CDR3 contains 17 residues. CDR1 is MNHEY and CDR2 is SMNVEV in the germline V gene (reference sequence). The CDR3 DNA reads as TGTGCCAGCAGTCGTTCTAGCGGGAGGGCTAGCACAGATACGCAGTATTTT. Its protein is CASSRSSGRASTDTQYF.

The CDR3 loop is CASVASAIRNTIYF. For the CDR3, the DNA is TGTGCCAGCGTTGCGAGTGCGATCCGAAACACCATATATTTT. This chain joins TRBV2 and TRBJ1-3; D remains ambiguous. Trimming shortened V by 8 bases and J by 5 bases, and 16 bases separated the two germline ends. The CDR3 consists of 14 residues. Germline V gene sequence: CDR1 SNHLY, CDR2 FYNNEI.

This chain connects TRBV11-3 to TRBJ2-1, with no clear D. The CDR3 has 13 amino acids. Trimming removed 1 base from V and 6 bases from J, with 7 bases in between. Germline V gene sequence: CDR1 SGHNT, CDR2 YENEEA. The DNA for the CDR3 is TGTGCCAGCAGCTTAGGATGGACCAATGAGCAGTTCTTC. It yields the protein CASSLGWTNEQFF. The full variable domain, in which reference TRBV11-3 and TRBJ2-1 provide the parts outside the CDR3, is EAGVVQSPRYKIIEKKQPVAFWCNPISGHNTLYWYLQNLGQGPELLIRYENEEAVDDSQLPKDRFSAERLKGVDSTLKIQPAELGDSAVYLCASSLGWTNEQFFGPGTRLTVL.

The V gene is TRBV30, the J gene TRBJ2-1; tentatively, D is TRBD1 (6 bases). The V and J ends lost 3 bases and 5 bases respectively, with 17 bases between them. CDR3 length: 15 amino acids. The V gene's germline CDR1 is GTSNPN and CDR2 SVGIG (reference sequence). CDR3 coding DNA: TGTGCCTGGAGCCACAAGGGGGTATCGGACAATGAGCAGTTCTTC. This translates into CAWSHKGVSDNEQFF.

This clone was recorded once. The chain couples TRBV6-5 to TRBJ2-4; 7 nucleotides match TRBD1. Trimming at V came to 6 bases and at J to 0 bases, leaving 5 bases not matched to a gene. CDR3 length: 15 amino acids. CDR1 is MNHEY and CDR2 is SVGAGI in the germline V gene. CDR3 bases: TGTGCCAGCAGCGGACAGGAACTAGCCAAAAACATTCAGTACTTC. Translated, it gives CASSGQELAKNIQYF.

DNA for the CDR3: TGTGCCAGCTCACCAACGGGTACCCAGGGGTGGCAAATCTACGAGCAGTACTTC. Protein: CASSPTGTQGWQIYEQYF. V is TRBV18 and J is TRBJ2-7, with a weak D call TRBD1 (6 bases). The ends were cut back, 2 bases at V and 3 bases at J, with 23 bases in the middle. This CDR3 is 18 amino acids long. Germline CDR1 KGHSH, CDR2 LQKENI.

The chain has TRBV6-5 and TRBJ2-7; tentatively, D is TRBD1 (5 bases). The CDR3 consists of 14 residues. Germline V gene sequence: CDR1 MNHEY, CDR2 SVGAGI. V was cut by 8 bases and J by 7 bases, with 21 bases left in between. The CDR3 sequence: CASGKRGRSLEQYF. In DNA form, the CDR3 reads TGTGCCAGCGGAAAAAGGGGCAGATCACTGGAGCAGTACTTC.

The chain uses TRBV18 and TRBJ2-7, with 14 bases aligning to TRBD2. Germline V CDR1 and CDR2: KGHSH, LQKENI. This CDR3 comprises 17 residues. Germline trimming cut 3 bases from V and 1 base from J; bases unmatched to any gene: 5. The CDR3 loop is CASSPRGLAGGSYEQYF. In DNA, the CDR3 is TGTGCCAGCTCACCGAGAGGACTAGCGGGAGGATCCTACGAGCAGTACTTC.

This clone was counted a single time. The chain is built from TRBV9 and TRBJ2-1, with TRBD2 matching 10 bases. CDR3 length: 18 amino acids. The germline V gene encodes CDR1 SGDLS and CDR2 YYNGEE. Germline trimming cut 2 bases from V and 6 bases from J; bases unmatched to any gene: 14. The CDR3 spells CASSVEVQRGGRGNEQFF. The CDR3 coding sequence is TGTGCCAGCAGCGTCGAGGTCCAGCGGGGGGGCCGTGGCAATGAGCAGTTCTTC. The entire variable domain, with the rest obtained from reference TRBV9 and TRBJ2-1, is as follows: DSGVTQTPKHLITATGQRVTLRCSPRSGDLSVYWYQQSLDQGLQFLIQYYNGEERAKGNILERFSAQQFPDLHSELNLSSLELGDSALYFCASSVEVQRGGRGNEQFFGPGTRLTVL.

The chain links TRBV6-5 to TRBJ2-7; 9 bases map to TRBD1. The J segment lost 2 bases and the V segment lost 7 bases, leaving 9 bases of the junction unmatched. This CDR3 region has 15 residues. Looked up from germline, CDR1 is MNHEY and CDR2 is SVGAGI. The CDR3 coding sequence is TGTGCCAGCACTCCAAACAGGGGGCCTGCCTACGAGCAGTACTTC. It specifies CASTPNRGPAYEQYF.

V usage is TRBV30 and J usage is TRBJ2-5; TRBD2 matches at 9 bases. The V and J ends lost 3 bases and 5 bases, in that order; junction bases with no gene match: 10. Looked up from germline, CDR1 is GTSNPN and CDR2 is SVGIG (reference sequence). The CDR3 is 15 amino acids. The CDR3 protein is CAWSLAGGQLETQYF. The DNA of the CDR3 is TGTGCCTGGAGCCTCGCGGGAGGGCAGTTGGAGACCCAGTACTTC.

CDR3 DNA sequence: TGTGCCTGGAGTATTGGGGACTATGGCTACACCTTC. Its translation is CAWSIGDYGYTF. J is TRBJ1-2 and V is TRBV30; D not certain. Germline V gives CDR1 GTSNPN, CDR2 SVGIG (reference sequence). Deletions cut 2 bases from V and 3 bases from J, with 7 bases between. The CDR3 loop spans 12 amino acids. Drawing the rest from reference TRBV30 and TRBJ1-2, the complete variable domain is SQTIHQWPATLVQPVGSPLSLECTVEGTSNPNLYWYRQAAGRGLQLLFYSVGIGQISSEVPQNLSASRPQDRQFILSSKKLLLSDSGFYLCAWSIGDYGYTFGSGTRLTVV.

DNA for the CDR3: TGTGCCAGCAGCCAAGAAATGGCCAACACTGAAGCTTTCTTT. Amino acids: CASSQEMANTEAFF. The chain uses TRBV4-2 and TRBJ1-1; D is undetermined. Germline loops: CDR1 LGHNA, CDR2 YNFKEQ. V lost 0 bases and J 2 bases, leaving 7 bases between the germline ends. The CDR3 is 14 amino acids.

The chain couples TRBV11-3 to TRBJ2-1; TRBD1 aligns across 12 bases. CDR3 length: 16 residues. The germline gives CDR1 SGHNT, CDR2 YENEEA. The J segment lost 6 bases and the V segment lost 5 bases, leaving 8 bases of the junction unmatched. In DNA, the CDR3 is TGTGCCAGCAGCCCGGACCGGGACAGGGGGCGCAATGAGCAGTTCTTC. It specifies CASSPDRDRGRNEQFF.

The V gene is TRBV5-4, the J gene TRBJ2-5; D ambiguous. CDR1 and CDR2 (germline): SGHNT, YYREEE (reference sequence). V lost 2 bases and J 5 bases, leaving 7 bases between the germline ends. CDR3 length: 12 amino acids. The CDR3, as DNA: TGTGCCAGCAGCTTTGTACAGGAGACCCAGTACTTC. This codes for CASSFVQETQYF.

CDR3 sequence reads: CASSLALGGYEQYF. The CDR3 DNA reads as TGTGCCAGCAGCTTAGCTTTGGGGGGCTACGAGCAGTACTTC. The V gene is TRBV7-2, the J gene TRBJ2-7, with a weak D call TRBD2 (6 bases). The CDR3 totals 14 residues. Germline loops: CDR1 SGHTA, CDR2 FQGNSA. Trimming stripped 0 bases from V and 3 bases from J, with 9 bases between.

The rearrangement joins TRBV18 to TRBJ2-6, with D hard to call. Deletions cut 10 bases from V and 3 bases from J, with 16 bases between. Germline assignment: CDR1 KGHSH and CDR2 LQKENI. The CDR3 spans 15 residues. The CDR3 loop is CATLLRADGANVLTF. DNA of the CDR3: TGTGCCACGCTTCTTCGGGCTGATGGGGCCAACGTCCTGACTTTC.

Many counts were recorded for this clone. The rearrangement joins TRBV19 to TRBJ1-5; 8 bases match TRBD1. The trim removed 4 bases at V and 1 base at J, leaving 6 bases unmatched. Germline assignment: CDR1 LNHDA and CDR2 SQIVND (reference sequence). The CDR3 is 16 residues long. The CDR3 loop is CASSTTTGVSNQPQHF. The CDR3 DNA reads as TGTGCCAGTAGTACTACGACAGGGGTGAGCAATCAGCCCCAGCATTTT. The full variable domain, rest sourced from reference TRBV19 and TRBJ1-5, is DGGITQSPKYLFRKEGQNVTLSCEQNLNHDAMYWYRQDPGQGLRLIYYSQIVNDFQKGDIAEGYSVSREKKESFPLTVTSAQKNPTAFYLCASSTTTGVSNQPQHFGDGTRLSIL.

The rearrangement uses TRBV29-1 and TRBJ1-2; 8 bases are shared with TRBD1. The CDR3 consists of 14 residues. Germline CDR1 and CDR2: SQVTM and ANQGSEA. The J segment lost 5 bases and the V segment lost 5 bases, leaving 10 bases of the junction unmatched. Here the CDR3 reads CSVRPGQDSYGYTF. DNA of the CDR3: TGCAGCGTTCGACCGGGACAGGATAGTTATGGCTACACCTTC.

The chain uses TRBV11-2 and TRBJ2-7, with TRBD1 matching over 8 bases. V trimming: 3 bases; J trimming: 0 bases; junction bases outside the gene matches: 1. The CDR3 is 14 amino acids. The germline gives CDR1 SGHAT, CDR2 FQNNGV. The CDR3 DNA sequence: TGTGCCAGCAGCTTCACAGGGGGCTCCTACGAGCAGTACTTC. This gives the protein CASSFTGGSYEQYF.

The V call is TRBV6-2 or TRBV6-3, the J call TRBJ2-2; TRBD2 agrees at 9 bases. Per germline, CDR1 MNHEY and CDR2 SVGEGT. V trimming: 4 bases; J trimming: 0 bases; junction bases outside the gene matches: 0. CDR3 length equals 15 residues. CDR3 sequence: CASSSSGANTGELFF. The CDR3 DNA reads TGTGCCAGCAGTTCTAGCGGGGCGAACACCGGGGAGCTGTTTTTT.

The chain joins TRBV5-4 to TRBJ2-3; the D is unclear. Germline assignment: CDR1 SGHNT and CDR2 YYREEE (reference sequence). This CDR3 spans 12 amino acids. Trimming stripped 4 bases from V and 2 bases from J, with 5 bases between. CDR3 loop: CASSLTTDTQYF. For the CDR3, the DNA is TGTGCCAGCAGCCTTACCACAGATACGCAGTATTTT.